This T cell receptor (beta chain) emerged from a study of blood T cell repertoires in COVID-19. This clone has only a few counts. Two negative PCRs, clearance, or symptom resolution characterized the recovered Cohort 3 donors. Profiling relied on immunoSEQ multiplex PCR, and the TCRdb table lists in-frame clones only, not all of them. Of a few hundred thousand clones in the sample, approximately 86% were seen once. The sequenced sample consisted of PBMCs or T cells enriched from blood (not recorded which). This sequence originates from a woman aged 25 to 39 who had recovered from COVID-19.

CDR3 DNA sequence: TGCGCCAGCAGCCAAGATTTTGCGGGGGCGTCCTACGAGCAGTACTTC. Its protein product is CASSQDFAGASYEQYF. V is TRBV4-3 and J is TRBJ2-7; a possible D gene is TRBD2 (7 bases). The CDR3 contains 16 residues. Trimming removed 0 bases from V and 1 base from J, with 13 bases in between. Germline CDR1 LGHNA, CDR2 YSLEER.